This T cell receptor beta chain comes out of a study of patients and donors after allogeneic stem cell transplantation (dated by TCRdb to 2018 to 2021). Library preparation was by RT-PCR. The instrument given in TCRdb is NextSeq 550. The public reads were reanalyzed by TCRdb: fastp trimming at Q25, MiXCR alignment, in-frame beta chains only. For every CDR3 protein sequence, its rows merge into one entry that carries the most common genes and DNA. Within this sample are approximately 410,000 distinct CDR3 sequences, with 15% to 20% of them counted one time only. Clones ranked in the top ten supply just over 7% of the sample. Inclusive of the bounding cysteine and phenylalanine, the CDR3 is 17 residues long. CDR3 DNA only is kept here, 51 bases in frame from base 1. Trimming takes 0 bases off V and 4 bases off J; junction bases not matched to a gene: 11. The germline V gene yields LGHNA for CDR1 and YSLEER for CDR2.

This clonotype was observed a few times. Its antigen remains undetermined. No base quality information exists; no much larger clone differs at one position. Sequenced: blood, either unsorted or a sorted T cell fraction (not recorded which). The chain employs TRBV4-3 and TRBJ1-2, with 7 junctional bases fitting TRBD1. The clonotype was recovered from a human donor who was either an allogeneic HSCT recipient or a stem cell or donor lymphocyte infusion donor (not recorded which). It is not recorded whose cells these are; they may come from a transplant donor. The nucleotide sequence is TGCGCCAGCAGCCAAGAGCTGTCTAGGGGGCCAGGCTATGGCTACACCTTC. Translated, it reads CASSQELSRGPGYGYTF.